The clone carrying this TCR beta chain was detected many times. What it binds is not known. Researchers took RNA transcripts and amplified the TCR beta CDR3 regions from them. Using the HTBI primer set, a first-round RT-PCR was run on the TCR CDR3. TCRdb ran MiXCR on the multiplex PCR reads and lists one entry per CDR3 protein. The table lists more than 550,000 distinct CDR3 sequences, approximately 18% of them singletons, with over 15% in the top ten. V was cut by 1 base and J by 5 bases, with 12 bases left in between. Germline V gene data show CDR1 as SGHVS and CDR2 as FNYEAQ. CDR3 length equals 14 residues. The data are from a study of T cells in Graves' hyperthyroidism and ophthalmopathy. Study findings and constraints: The model made its ophthalmopathy prediction, and onset followed a median around 6.9 months later.

The sequence was obtained from a woman between 45 and 65 years old with Graves' hyperthyroidism that later progressed to Graves' ophthalmopathy. V is TRBV7-6 and J is TRBJ2-7, with a tentative D call TRBD1 (5 bases). Sequencing was performed on blood. The CDR3 coding sequence is TGTGCCAGCAGCTTAGGACCCAGGGCCCACGAGCAGTACTTC. This translates into CASSLGPRAHEQYF.